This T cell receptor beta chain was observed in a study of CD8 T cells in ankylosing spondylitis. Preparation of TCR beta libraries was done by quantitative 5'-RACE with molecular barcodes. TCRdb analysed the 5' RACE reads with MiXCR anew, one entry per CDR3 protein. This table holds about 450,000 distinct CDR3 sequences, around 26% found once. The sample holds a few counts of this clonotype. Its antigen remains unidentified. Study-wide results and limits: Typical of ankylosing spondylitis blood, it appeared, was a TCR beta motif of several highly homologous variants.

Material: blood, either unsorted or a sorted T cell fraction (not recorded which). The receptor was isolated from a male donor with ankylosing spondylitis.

CDR3 loop: CSAREDDYEQYF. The CDR3 DNA reads as TGCAGTGCTAGGGAGGATGACTACGAGCAGTACTTC. The J gene is TRBJ2-7, the V gene TRBV20-1; tentatively, D is TRBD2 (5 bases). The germline V gene has CDR1 DFQATT and CDR2 SNEGSKA (reference sequence). Between the trimmed V and J ends, which lost 3 bases and 3 bases, there was a span of 9 bases. This CDR3 comprises 12 residues.